This T cell receptor beta chain was sequenced in a study of cytomegalovirus exposure and HLA in healthy donors. Findings and limits, study-wide: Reports showed the classifier diagnosing cytomegalovirus status with high specificity and sensitivity. Reportedly, HLA-A and HLA-B alleles of most subjects were accurately predicted from TCR beta.

In the PCR, 60 Vbeta and 13 Jbeta primers were used. Clones were sequenced by immunoSEQ multiplex PCR, and TCRdb holds only the in-frame ones, with some missing. There are just over 150,000 clones in the sample; under 85% occur only once, and more than 1.1% lies in the top ten. V lost 3 bases and J lost 7; bases outside the gene matches: 11. The germline gives CDR1 GTSNPN, CDR2 SVGIG (reference sequence). The CDR3 runs 14 residues. On this clone: The antigen is not known.

Healthy bone marrow donors made up the donor group. The chain couples TRBV30 to TRBJ1-2; TRBD1 aligns across 7 bases. What was sequenced was PBMCs. The TCR comes from a woman aged 25 to 39 in good health and CMV-seronegative. Written as DNA, the CDR3 is TGTGCCTGGAGCGTTGAATCGGGACAGTCTGGCTACACCTTC. This sequence encodes CAWSVESGQSGYTF.